Described below is a single T cell receptor (beta chain) sequence and its context. The antigen remains unidentified. This specimen comes from a study of T cell responses to AZD1222 COVID-19 vaccine. In the study overall: Analysis merged second doses at about 4 or about 12 weeks.

The assay was immunoSEQ multiplex PCR, and TCRdb's table has in-frame clones only and misses some. Of 150,000 to 200,000 clones listed, 90% are singletons. Germline CDR1 reads SGHVS; CDR2 reads FNYEAQ. This CDR3 has 15 amino acids. V was clipped by 2 bases and J by 0 bases, with 8 bases between them. Findings and caveats of the study: After the peak T cell response, and only then, were repertoires sampled. Nearly half of the spike-specific TCRs reportedly recognize variant regions that carry no mutations.

The source was peripheral blood, collected on day 0 of AZD1222 vaccination. This clonotype was obtained from an adult in good health. This chain joins TRBV7-6 and TRBJ1-5; D gene ambiguous. In DNA form, the CDR3 reads TGTGCCAGCAGCTTAAGCGGGAATAGCAATCAGCCCCAGCATTTT. This encodes CASSLSGNSNQPQHF.